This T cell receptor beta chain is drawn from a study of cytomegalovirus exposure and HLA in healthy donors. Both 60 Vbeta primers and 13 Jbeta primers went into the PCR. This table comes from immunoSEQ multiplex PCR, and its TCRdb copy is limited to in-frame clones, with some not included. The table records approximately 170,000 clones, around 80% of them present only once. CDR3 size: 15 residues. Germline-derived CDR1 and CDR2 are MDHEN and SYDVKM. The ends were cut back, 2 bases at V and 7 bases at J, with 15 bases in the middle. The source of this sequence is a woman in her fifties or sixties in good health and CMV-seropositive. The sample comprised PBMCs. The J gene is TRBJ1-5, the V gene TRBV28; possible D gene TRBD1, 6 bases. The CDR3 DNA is TGTGCCAGCAGTTTACGGTCAGGGGTACCCCAGCCCCAGCATTTT. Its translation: CASSLRSGVPQPQHF.